The clone carrying this TCR beta chain was found many times. No antigen is known for it. CDR3 regions were amplified by Arm-PCR using iRepertoire HTBI primers to build TCR beta libraries. TCRdb ran MiXCR on the multiplex PCR reads and lists one entry per CDR3 protein. The sample gives about 310,000 distinct CDR3 sequences, 22% of which show up once; roughly 50% is in the top ten. This sample is part of a study of regulatory T cells in long-lasting Graves disease. Study-wide results and limits: Reduced TCR diversity was observed in persistent Graves' patients versus newly diagnosed patients. Segments TRBV28, TRBJ1-2 and TRBJ2-5 showed preferential usage in persistent disease.

Noted time point: persistent/refractory GD, antithyroid drugs over 5 years with positive TRAb. With RNA extracted from PBMCs as input, the TCR library was made. Trimming cost V 2 bases and J 9 bases, with 8 bases left between them. The CDR3 is 13 amino acids. Germline-derived CDR1 and CDR2 are KGHSH and LQKENI. The sequence was collected from a female donor with Graves disease. The specimen was peripheral blood mononuclear cells (PBMCs), collected when the disease was refractory, from a patient treated with antithyroid drugs. The chain joins TRBV18 to TRBJ1-6, with no clear D. The CDR3 region has the DNA TGTGCCAGCTCACCAGACACGACTTCACCCCTCCACTTT. Residues: CASSPDTTSPLHF.